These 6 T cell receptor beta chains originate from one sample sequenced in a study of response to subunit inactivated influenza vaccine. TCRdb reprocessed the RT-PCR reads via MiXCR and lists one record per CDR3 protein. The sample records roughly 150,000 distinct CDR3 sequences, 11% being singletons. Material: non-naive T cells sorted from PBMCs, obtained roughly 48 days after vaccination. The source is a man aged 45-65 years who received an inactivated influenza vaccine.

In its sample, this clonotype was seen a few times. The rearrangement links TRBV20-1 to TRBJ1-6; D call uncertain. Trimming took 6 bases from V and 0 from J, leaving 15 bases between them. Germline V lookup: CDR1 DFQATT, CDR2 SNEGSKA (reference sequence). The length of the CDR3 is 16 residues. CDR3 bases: TGCAGTGCCCAACCGACGGAAAGCTCCTATAATTCACCCCTCCACTTT. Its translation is CSAQPTESSYNSPLHF.

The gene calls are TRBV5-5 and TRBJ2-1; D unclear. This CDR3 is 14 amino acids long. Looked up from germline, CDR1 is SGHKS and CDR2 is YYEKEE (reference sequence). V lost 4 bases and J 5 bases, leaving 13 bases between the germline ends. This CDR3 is CASSRLYRDNEQFF. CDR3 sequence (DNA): TGTGCCAGCAGCCGTTTATACAGAGACAATGAGCAGTTCTTC.

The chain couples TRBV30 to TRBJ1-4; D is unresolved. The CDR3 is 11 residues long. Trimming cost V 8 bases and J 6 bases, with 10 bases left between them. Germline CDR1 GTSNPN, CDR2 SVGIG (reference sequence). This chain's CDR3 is CAKEDDEKLFF. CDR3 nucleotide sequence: TGTGCCAAAGAGGATGATGAAAAACTGTTTTTT.

The CDR3 reads CASSEAVTGIYEQYF. The CDR3 nucleotides read TGTGCCAGCAGTGAAGCGGTGACAGGGATCTACGAGCAGTACTTC. The chain carries TRBV6-1 and TRBJ2-7, with TRBD1 identical over 7 bases. The ends lost 0 bases at V and 3 bases at J; junction bases unmatched: 5. Germline CDR1 is MNHNS and CDR2 is SASEGT. The CDR3 covers 15 residues.

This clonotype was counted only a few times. CDR3 sequence (DNA): TGTGCCAGCAGCCCAGCCGAGGCCCCAGATACGCAGTATTTT. This gives the protein CASSPAEAPDTQYF. The V gene is TRBV7-2, the J gene TRBJ2-3, with D unresolved. CDR3 size: 14 residues. Trimming took off 5 bases at V and 4 bases at J, with 13 bases between the two ends. Germline loops: CDR1 SGHTA, CDR2 FQGNSA.

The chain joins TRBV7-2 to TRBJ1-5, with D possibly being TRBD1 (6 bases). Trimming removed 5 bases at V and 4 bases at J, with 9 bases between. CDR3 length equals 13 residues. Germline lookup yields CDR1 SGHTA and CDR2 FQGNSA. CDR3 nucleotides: TGTGCCAGCAGCCGGACAGCAAATCAGCCCCAGCATTTT. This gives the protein CASSRTANQPQHF.